This TCR beta chain originates from a study of CD8 T cells in Susac syndrome. RNA amounts of roughly 0.45 to 1 ug underwent reverse transcription with random hexamers. The immunoSEQ assay covered 54 Vbeta and 13 Jbeta segments for CDR3. A single record per CDR3 protein comes from TCRdb applying MiXCR to the immunoSEQ multiplex PCR reads. Of 300,000 to 350,000 distinct CDR3 sequences listed, approximately 90% are singletons. Treatment-naive patients with stable or active relapsing-remitting disease were the multiple sclerosis controls. CD8+ and CD4+ T cells were negatively isolated; TEMRA cells were FACS-enriched. In the case of this clonotype: Antigen unknown.

General observations from the study: Acknowledgment was made by the study that its TCR sequencing and HLA analysis involved a relatively small number of individuals.

V was pared by 3 bases and J by 5 bases, with 11 bases between. Germline CDR1 and CDR2: LGHNA and YNFKEQ. This CDR3 has 13 residues. This chain connects TRBV4-2 to TRBJ2-7, with a weak D call TRBD2 (6 bases). The specimen sequenced was CD4+ T cells from PBMCs. The sequence was collected from a human donor with multiple sclerosis. CDR3 in amino acids: CASSQDYPDEQYF. The CDR3 DNA reads as TGTGCCAGCAGCCAGGACTACCCCGACGAGCAGTACTTC.